This T cell receptor (beta chain) was retrieved from a study of T cell responses to AZD1222 COVID-19 vaccine. Of note for this clone: The antigen remains undetermined.

Findings and caveats of the study: Females outnumbered males among donors, who were mostly white British; clonal diversity was possibly underestimated.

Profiling relied on immunoSEQ multiplex PCR, and the TCRdb table lists in-frame clones only, not all of them. The sample lists approximately 65,000 clones; 76% were seen once. The source is an adult in good health. The material was peripheral blood, obtained on day 0 of AZD1222 vaccination.

CDR3 amino acids: CASTPMLYSNQPQHF. The CDR3 DNA follows: TGTGCCAGTACCCCGATGTTGTATAGCAATCAGCCCCAGCATTTT. The chain links TRBV19 to TRBJ1-5, with D uncertain. From germline, CDR1 is LNHDA and CDR2 SQIVND (reference sequence). This CDR3 spans 15 amino acids. Trimming pared 7 bases from V and 0 bases from J, leaving 13 bases between.